This TCR beta chain was captured in a study of cytomegalovirus exposure and HLA in healthy donors. Study information: The 650 to 850 first-cohort repertoires and the 120 or so validation repertoires shared the same platform, a later analysis reported.

V lost 3 bases to trimming and J lost 2 bases, with 5 bases between them. This CDR3 contains 13 residues. From germline, CDR1 is GTSNPN and CDR2 SVGIG (reference sequence). Study-wide points: The investigators catalogued 150 or so TCR beta chains as cytomegalovirus-associated.

TCRdb's table, derived via immunoSEQ multiplex PCR, lists solely in-frame clones and lacks some. The sample yields about 130,000 clones, around nine tenths seen once. A note on this clone: Its antigen is unknown.

The source is a man between 25 and 39 years old in good health and CMV-seronegative. The genes are TRBV30 and TRBJ2-6; D ambiguous. The sequencing sample was made of PBMCs. CDR3 DNA sequence: TGTGCCTGGAGCGTCGCTGGGGCCAACGTCCTGACTTTC. Its protein product is CAWSVAGANVLTF.